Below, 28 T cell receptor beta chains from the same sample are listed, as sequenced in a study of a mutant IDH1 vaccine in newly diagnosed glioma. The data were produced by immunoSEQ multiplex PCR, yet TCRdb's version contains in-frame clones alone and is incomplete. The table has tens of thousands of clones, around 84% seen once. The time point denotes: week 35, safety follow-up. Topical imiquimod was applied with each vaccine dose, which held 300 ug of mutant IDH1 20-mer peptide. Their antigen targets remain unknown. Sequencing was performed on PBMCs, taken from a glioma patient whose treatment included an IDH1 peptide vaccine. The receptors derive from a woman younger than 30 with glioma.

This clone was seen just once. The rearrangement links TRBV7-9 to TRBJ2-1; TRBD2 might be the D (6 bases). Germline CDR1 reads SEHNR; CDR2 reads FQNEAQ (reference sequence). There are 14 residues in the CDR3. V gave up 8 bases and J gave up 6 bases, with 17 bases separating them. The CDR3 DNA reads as TGTGCCAGCTTACCCAGCGGGCTTCTCAATGAGCAGTTCTTC. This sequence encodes CASLPSGLLNEQFF.

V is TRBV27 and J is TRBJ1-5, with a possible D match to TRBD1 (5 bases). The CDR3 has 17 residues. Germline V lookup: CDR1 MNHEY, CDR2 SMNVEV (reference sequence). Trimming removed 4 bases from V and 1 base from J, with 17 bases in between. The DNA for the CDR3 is TGTGCCAGCAGTTGGAATGGGGCCTTGGGGAGCAATCAGCCCCAGCATTTT. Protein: CASSWNGALGSNQPQHF.

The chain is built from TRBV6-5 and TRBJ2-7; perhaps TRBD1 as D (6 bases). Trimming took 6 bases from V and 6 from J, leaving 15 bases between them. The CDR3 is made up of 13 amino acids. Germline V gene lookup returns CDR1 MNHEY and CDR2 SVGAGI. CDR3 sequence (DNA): TGTGCCAGCAGGACACAGGGTAGGAGCGAGCAGTACTTC. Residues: CASRTQGRSEQYF.

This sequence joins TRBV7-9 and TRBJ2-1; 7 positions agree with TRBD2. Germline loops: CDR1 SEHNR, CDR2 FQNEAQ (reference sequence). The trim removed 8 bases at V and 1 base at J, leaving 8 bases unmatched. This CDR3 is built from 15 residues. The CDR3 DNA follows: TGTGCCAGCTTCCCGAGCGGGGCTTCCTACAATGAGCAGTTCTTC. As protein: CASFPSGASYNEQFF.

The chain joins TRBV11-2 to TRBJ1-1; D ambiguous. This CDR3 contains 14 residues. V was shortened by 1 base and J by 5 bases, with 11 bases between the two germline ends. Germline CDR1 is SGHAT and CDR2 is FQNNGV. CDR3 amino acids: CASSLGRMGTEAFF. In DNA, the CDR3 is TGTGCCAGCAGCTTAGGGCGGATGGGGACTGAAGCTTTCTTT.

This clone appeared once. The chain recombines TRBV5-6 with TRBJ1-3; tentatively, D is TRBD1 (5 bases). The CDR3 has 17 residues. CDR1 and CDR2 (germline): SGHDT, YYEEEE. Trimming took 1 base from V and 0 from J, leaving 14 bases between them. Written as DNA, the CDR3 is TGTGCCAGCAGCTTGTTTTGGGCCGGACACTCTGGAAACACCATATATTTT. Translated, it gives CASSLFWAGHSGNTIYF.

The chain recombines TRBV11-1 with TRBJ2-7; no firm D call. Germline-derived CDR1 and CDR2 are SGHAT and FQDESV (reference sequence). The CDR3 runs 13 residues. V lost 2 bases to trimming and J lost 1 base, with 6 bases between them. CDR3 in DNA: TGTGCCAGCAGCTTATATCCATCCTACGAGCAGTACTTC. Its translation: CASSLYPSYEQYF.

In DNA form, the CDR3 reads TGTGCCATCAGTGCTCGGACGGTTACGAACACCGGGGAGCTGTTTTTT. This encodes CAISARTVTNTGELFF. V and J are TRBV10-3 and TRBJ2-2; D is unresolved. The CDR3 covers 16 residues. V was shortened by 4 bases and J by 0 bases, with 12 bases between the two germline ends. Germline V gene lookup returns CDR1 ENHRY and CDR2 SYGVKD.

The CDR3 is CASSFVQTNYGYTF. CDR3 DNA sequence: TGTGCCAGCAGCTTCGTCCAGACTAACTATGGCTACACCTTC. The chain joins TRBV5-6 to TRBJ1-2; D call uncertain. Trimming cost V 2 bases and J 0 bases, with 8 bases left between them. Germline-derived CDR1 and CDR2 are SGHDT and YYEEEE. The CDR3 totals 14 residues.

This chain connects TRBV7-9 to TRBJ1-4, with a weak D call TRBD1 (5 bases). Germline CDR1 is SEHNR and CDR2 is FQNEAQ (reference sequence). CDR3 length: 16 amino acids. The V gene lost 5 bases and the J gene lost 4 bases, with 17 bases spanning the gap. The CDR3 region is CASSQLHGAVNEKLFF. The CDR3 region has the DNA TGTGCCAGCAGCCAACTTCACGGGGCGGTTAATGAAAAACTGTTTTTT.

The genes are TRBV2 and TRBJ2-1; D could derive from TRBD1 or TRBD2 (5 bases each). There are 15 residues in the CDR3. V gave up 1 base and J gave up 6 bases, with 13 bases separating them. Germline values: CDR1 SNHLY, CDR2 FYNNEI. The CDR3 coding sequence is TGTGCCAGCAGTGAAGACGGGGCTCCGGGCAATGAGCAGTTCTTC. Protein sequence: CASSEDGAPGNEQFF. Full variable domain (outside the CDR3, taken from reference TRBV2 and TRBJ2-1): EPEVTQTPSHQVTQMGQEVILRCVPISNHLYFYWYRQILGQKVEFLVSFYNNEISEKSEIFDDQFSVERPDGSNFTLKIRSTKLEDSAMYFCASSEDGAPGNEQFFGPGTRLTVL.

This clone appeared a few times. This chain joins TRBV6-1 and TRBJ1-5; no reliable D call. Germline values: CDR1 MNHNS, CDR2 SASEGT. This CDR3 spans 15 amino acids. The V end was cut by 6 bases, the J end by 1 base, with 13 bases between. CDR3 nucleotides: TGTGCCAGCAGGCCGATTACGGCCAGCAATCAGCCCCAGCATTTT. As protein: CASRPITASNQPQHF.

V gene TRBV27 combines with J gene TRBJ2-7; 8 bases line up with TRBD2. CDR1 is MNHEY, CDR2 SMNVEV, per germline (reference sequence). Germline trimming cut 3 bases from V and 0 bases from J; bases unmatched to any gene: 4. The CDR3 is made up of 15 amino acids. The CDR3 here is CASSFSAGASYEQYF. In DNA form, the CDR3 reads TGTGCCAGCAGTTTTTCAGCGGGAGCCTCCTACGAGCAGTACTTC.

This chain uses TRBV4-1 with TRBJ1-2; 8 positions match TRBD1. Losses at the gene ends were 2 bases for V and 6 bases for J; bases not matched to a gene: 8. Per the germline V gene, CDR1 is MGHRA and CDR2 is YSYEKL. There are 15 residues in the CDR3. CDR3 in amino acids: CASSQTGTGGNGYTF. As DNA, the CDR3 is TGCGCCAGCAGCCAAACCGGGACAGGAGGGAATGGCTACACCTTC.

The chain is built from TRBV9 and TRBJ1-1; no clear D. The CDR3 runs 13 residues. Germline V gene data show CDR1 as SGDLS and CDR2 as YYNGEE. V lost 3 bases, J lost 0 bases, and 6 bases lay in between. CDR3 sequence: CASSETLNTEAFF. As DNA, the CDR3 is TGTGCCAGCAGCGAGACCCTGAACACTGAAGCTTTCTTT.

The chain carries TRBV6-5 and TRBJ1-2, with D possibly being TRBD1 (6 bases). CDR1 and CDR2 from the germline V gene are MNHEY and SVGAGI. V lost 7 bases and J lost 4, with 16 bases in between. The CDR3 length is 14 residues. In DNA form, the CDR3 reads TGTGCCAGCACTCCGGGGGGGCTCGGCTATGGCTACACCTTC. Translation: CASTPGGLGYGYTF.

CDR3 sequence reads: CASSFLLAGGEDTQYF. CDR3 nucleotide sequence: TGTGCCAGCAGTTTTTTACTAGCGGGGGGAGAAGATACGCAGTATTTT. This rearrangement joins TRBV6-5 to TRBJ2-3; 12 nucleotides align to TRBD2. This CDR3 spans 16 amino acids. CDR1 is MNHEY, CDR2 SVGAGI, per germline. After removal of 4 bases from V and 5 bases from J, the junction contained 7 bases not matched to a gene.

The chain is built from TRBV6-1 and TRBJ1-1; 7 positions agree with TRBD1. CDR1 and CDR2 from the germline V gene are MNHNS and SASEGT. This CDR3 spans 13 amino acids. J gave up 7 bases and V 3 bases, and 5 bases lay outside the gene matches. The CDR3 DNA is TGTGCCAGCAGTGAGAGGGGGCATAGTGAAGCTTTCTTT. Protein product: CASSERGHSEAFF.

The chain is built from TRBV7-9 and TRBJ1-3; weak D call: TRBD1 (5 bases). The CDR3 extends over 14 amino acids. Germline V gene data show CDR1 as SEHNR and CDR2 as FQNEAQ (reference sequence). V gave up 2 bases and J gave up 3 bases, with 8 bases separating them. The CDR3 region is CASSLQGGGNTIYF. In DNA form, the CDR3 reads TGTGCCAGCAGCTTACAGGGAGGTGGAAACACCATATATTTT.

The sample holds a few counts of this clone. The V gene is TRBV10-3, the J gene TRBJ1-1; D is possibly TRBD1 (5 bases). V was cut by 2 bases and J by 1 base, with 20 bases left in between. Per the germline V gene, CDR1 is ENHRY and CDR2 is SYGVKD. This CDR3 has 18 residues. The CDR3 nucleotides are TGTGCCATCAGTGAGAGTATTACAGGATTTTTCCCGAACACTGAAGCTTTCTTT. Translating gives CAISESITGFFPNTEAFF.

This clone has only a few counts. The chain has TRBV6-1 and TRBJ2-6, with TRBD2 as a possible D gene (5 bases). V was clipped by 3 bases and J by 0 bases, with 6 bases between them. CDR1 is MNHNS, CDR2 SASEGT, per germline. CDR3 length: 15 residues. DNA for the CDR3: TGTGCCAGCAGTGAGAGGGACTCTGGGGCCAACGTCCTGACTTTC. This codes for CASSERDSGANVLTF.

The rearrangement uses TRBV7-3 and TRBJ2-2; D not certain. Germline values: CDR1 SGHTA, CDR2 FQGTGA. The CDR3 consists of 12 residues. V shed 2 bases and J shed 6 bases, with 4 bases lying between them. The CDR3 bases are TGTGCCAGCAGCTTAGGTCCCGGGGAGCTGTTTTTT. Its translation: CASSLGPGELFF.

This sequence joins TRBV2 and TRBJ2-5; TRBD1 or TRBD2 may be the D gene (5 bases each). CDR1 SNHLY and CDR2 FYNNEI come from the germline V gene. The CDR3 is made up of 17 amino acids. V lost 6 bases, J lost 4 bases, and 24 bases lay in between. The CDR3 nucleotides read TGTGCCAGCAGAGCCTCCCCCGGGACCTTGAGGATAGAGACCCAGTACTTC. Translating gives CASRASPGTLRIETQYF.

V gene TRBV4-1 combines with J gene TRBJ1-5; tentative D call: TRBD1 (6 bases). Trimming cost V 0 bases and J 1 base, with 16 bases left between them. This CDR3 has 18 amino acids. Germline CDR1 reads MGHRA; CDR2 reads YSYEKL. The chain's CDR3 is CASSQEGHGAESNQPQHF. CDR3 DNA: TGCGCCAGCAGCCAAGAGGGACACGGGGCAGAGAGCAATCAGCCCCAGCATTTT.

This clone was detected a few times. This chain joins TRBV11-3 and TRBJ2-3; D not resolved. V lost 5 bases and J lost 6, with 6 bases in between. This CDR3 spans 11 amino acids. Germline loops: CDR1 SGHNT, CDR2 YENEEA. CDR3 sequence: CASSPKDTQYF. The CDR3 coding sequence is TGTGCCAGCAGCCCAAAGGATACGCAGTATTTT.

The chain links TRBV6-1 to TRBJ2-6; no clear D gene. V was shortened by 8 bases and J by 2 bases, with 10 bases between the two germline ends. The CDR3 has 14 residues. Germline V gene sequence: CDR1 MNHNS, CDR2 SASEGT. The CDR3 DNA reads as TGTGCCAGCGAGGTCCAGGCTGGGGCCAACGTCCTGACTTTC. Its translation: CASEVQAGANVLTF.

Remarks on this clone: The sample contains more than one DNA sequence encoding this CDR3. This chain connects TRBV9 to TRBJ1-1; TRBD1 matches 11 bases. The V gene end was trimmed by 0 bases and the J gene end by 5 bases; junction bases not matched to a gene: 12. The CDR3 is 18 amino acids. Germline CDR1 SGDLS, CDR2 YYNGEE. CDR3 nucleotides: TGTGCCAGCAGCGTAGCCCCAGGGACAGGGGGAAGAGGGACTGAAGCTTTCTTT. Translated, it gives CASSVAPGTGGRGTEAFF.

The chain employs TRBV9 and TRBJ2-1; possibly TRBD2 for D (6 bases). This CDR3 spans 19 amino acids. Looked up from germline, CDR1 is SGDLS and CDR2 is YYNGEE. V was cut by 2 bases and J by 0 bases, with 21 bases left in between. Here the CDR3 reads CASSVRASETFSSYNEQFF. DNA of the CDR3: TGTGCCAGCAGCGTGCGCGCTAGCGAGACTTTTAGCTCCTACAATGAGCAGTTCTTC.